The entry that follows covers one T cell receptor beta chain sequence. Its antigen is undetermined. From germline, CDR1 is SEHNR and CDR2 FQNEAQ (reference sequence). Trimming cost V 4 bases and J 2 bases; bases outside gene matches: 7. The CDR3 has 15 residues. These data come from a study of blood T cells in healthy people across ages. Study summary: Per every two T cells, about one barcoded beta molecule was captured by template switching. Regarding the study as a whole: It was the long-lived donors that had more naive CD4+ cells and higher diversity than aged donors. No conclusive comparison of naive versus antigen-experienced cells was possible with unsorted PBMCs.

Combining a sample-barcoded 5' primer with a J-beta primer mix, a second PCR ran for roughly 7 to 12 cycles. TCRdb ran MiXCR on the 5' RACE reads and lists one entry per CDR3 protein. The sample contains over a million distinct CDR3 sequences, more than 40% of which appear only once. The chain couples TRBV7-9 to TRBJ2-5; 7 bases agree with TRBD1. The clonotype was recovered from a woman aged 55 to 70 in good health. Sequenced material: blood. The CDR3: CASSSRDREQETQYF. CDR3 coding DNA: TGTGCCAGCAGCTCGCGAGACAGGGAGCAAGAGACCCAGTACTTC.